The 23 T cell receptor beta chains listed next were all sequenced from one sample in a study of vaccination effects on CD4 cells after COVID-19. These receptors lack a known antigen. Only in-frame clones appear in the TCRdb table, and some are missing; sequencing was by immunoSEQ multiplex PCR. The table records 63,000 or so clones, about 69% of them present only once. Viral peptide pools were used in the ViraFEST assay to expand antigen-specific CD4+ T cells, and sequencing came afterward. Subsequent to less than twelve days of culture, CD4+ T cells were isolated. The person had PCR-confirmed SARS-CoV-2 infection between March and December 2020. Sample: CD4+ T cells from PBMCs cultured with HIV peptides, taken before COVID-19 vaccination. As to subset: HIV-1 Nef peptide pool negative control/reference culture. The receptors originated from a human donor who had a prior SARS-CoV-2 infection.

This clone appeared once. The chain uses TRBV7-5 and TRBJ2-7; whether TRBD2, the table's D call, matches the DNA was not checked. TRBV7-5 is a listed pseudogene. The CDR3 sequence is 14 residues long. The CDR3 DNA is TGTGCCAGAAGTCCCCCGGGGAGGTACTACGAGCAGTACTTC. This encodes CARSPPGRYYEQYF.

This clone was detected once. V is TRBV2 and J is TRBJ1-2; maybe TRBD1 (6 bases). There are 14 residues in the CDR3. Germline V CDR1 and CDR2: SNHLY, FYNNEI. Trimming removed 6 bases from V and 1 base from J, with 12 bases in between. The CDR3 spells CASSDRRGNYGYTF. Written as DNA, the CDR3 is TGTGCCAGCAGCGACAGGAGAGGTAACTATGGCTACACCTTC.

This chain links TRBV5-1 with TRBJ2-5; 10 nucleotides line up with TRBD1. V was clipped by 0 bases and J by 4 bases; unmatched bases: 6. This CDR3 is built from 16 residues. The V gene's germline CDR1 is SGHRS and CDR2 YFSETQ. The CDR3 region has the DNA TGCGCCAGCAGCTTGGTAGCGACAGGGGGCGGAGAGACCCAGTACTTC. Translation: CASSLVATGGGETQYF.

The chain is built from TRBV10-3 and TRBJ1-2, with 7 nucleotides matching TRBD1. Losses at the gene ends were 2 bases for V and 0 bases for J; bases not matched to a gene: 6. From germline, CDR1 is ENHRY and CDR2 SYGVKD. This CDR3 region has 16 residues. CDR3 region: CAISEQAGGSNYGYTF. CDR3 DNA: TGTGCCATCAGTGAGCAGGCAGGGGGTTCTAACTATGGCTACACCTTC.

This clone was seen only a few times. The DNA for the CDR3 is TGTGCCAGCAGCCCGCCCCGGGTTACCTACAATGAGCAGTTCTTC. Protein product: CASSPPRVTYNEQFF. The chain carries TRBV5-6 and TRBJ2-1; D gene uncertain. V lost 4 bases to trimming and J lost 2 bases, with 13 bases between them. The CDR3 length is 15 residues. The germline gives CDR1 SGHDT, CDR2 YYEEEE.

The V call is TRBV5-5, the J call TRBJ2-3; D is perhaps TRBD2 (6 bases). With 5 bases removed from V and 10 bases from J, the gap between germline ends came to 17 bases. This CDR3 comprises 13 residues. Germline V lookup: CDR1 SGHKS, CDR2 YYEKEE (reference sequence). CDR3 protein: CASSIIPGEAQYF. CDR3 coding DNA: TGTGCCAGCAGTATAATCCCGGGGGAAGCGCAGTATTTT. Looking up the rest from reference TRBV5-5 and TRBJ2-3 gives the full variable domain: DAGVTQSPTHLIKTRGQQVTLRCSPISGHKSVSWYQQVLGQGPQFIFQYYEKEERGRGNFPDRFSARQFPNYSSELNVNALLLGDSALYLCASSIIPGEAQYFGPGTRLTVL.

This rearrangement joins TRBV6-5 to TRBJ2-3; 8 positions agree with TRBD2. The CDR3 spans 15 residues. Germline values: CDR1 MNHEY, CDR2 SVGAGI. V shed 4 bases and J 1 base; nucleotides not matched to a gene: 4. The CDR3 loop reads CASSWTSPGTDTQYF. The CDR3 DNA reads TGTGCCAGCAGTTGGACTAGCCCCGGCACAGATACGCAGTATTTT.

The genes are TRBV19 and TRBJ1-2; TRBD1 agrees at 8 bases. This CDR3 has 13 residues. Germline values: CDR1 LNHDA, CDR2 SQIVND (reference sequence). The J segment lost 8 bases and the V segment lost 9 bases, leaving 11 bases of the junction unmatched. CDR3 sequence (DNA): TGTGCCAGCACGAACCGGGACAGGTTGGGCTACACCTTC. Protein: CASTNRDRLGYTF. The entire variable domain, with the rest obtained from reference TRBV19 and TRBJ1-2, is as follows: DGGITQSPKYLFRKEGQNVTLSCEQNLNHDAMYWYRQDPGQGLRLIYYSQIVNDFQKGDIAEGYSVSREKKESFPLTVTSAQKNPTAFYLCASTNRDRLGYTFGSGTRLTVV.

The chain uses TRBV4-2 and TRBJ2-3; no firm D call. Germline values: CDR1 LGHNA, CDR2 YNFKEQ. V was pared by 1 base and J by 4 bases, with 12 bases between. CDR3 size: 15 residues. In DNA form, the CDR3 reads TGTGCCAGCAGCCAAGGTCTCATATCTGCAGATACGCAGTATTTT. Its translation: CASSQGLISADTQYF.

V and J are TRBV5-1 and TRBJ2-3; 9 nucleotides line up with TRBD2. Germline CDR1 and CDR2: SGHRS and YFSETQ. CDR3 length: 16 amino acids. Trimming at V came to 0 bases and at J to 2 bases, leaving 4 bases not matched to a gene. CDR3 in amino acids: CASSLVRGGSTDTQYF. The CDR3, as DNA: TGCGCCAGCAGCTTGGTGCGGGGGGGATCCACAGATACGCAGTATTTT.

V usage is TRBV9 and J usage is TRBJ2-1; D unclear. Deletions cut 0 bases from V and 6 bases from J, with 7 bases between. The V gene's germline CDR1 is SGDLS and CDR2 YYNGEE. This CDR3 is 13 amino acids long. The CDR3 here is CASSVDFSNEQFF. The CDR3 DNA reads TGTGCCAGCAGCGTAGACTTCAGCAATGAGCAGTTCTTC.

This clone appeared a single time. The chain recombines TRBV5-4 with TRBJ2-5; 9 bases line up with TRBD2. This CDR3 region has 17 residues. CDR1 is SGHNT, CDR2 YYREEE, per germline (reference sequence). V trimming: 2 bases; J trimming: 4 bases; junction bases outside the gene matches: 12. The CDR3 loop is CASSFLVAGGPGETQYF. The CDR3 DNA sequence: TGTGCCAGCAGCTTCTTGGTGGCGGGGGGGCCTGGAGAGACCCAGTACTTC.

The rearrangement joins TRBV5-1 to TRBJ2-5, with 9 bases aligning to TRBD1. In germline, CDR1 is SGHRS, CDR2 YFSETQ. The CDR3 is made up of 16 amino acids. The junction had 8 bases not matched to a gene; V was cut back by 4 bases and J by 1 base. Here the CDR3 reads CASSNNGQGSQETQYF. As DNA, the CDR3 is TGCGCCAGCAGCAACAACGGACAGGGGAGCCAAGAGACCCAGTACTTC.

The chain carries TRBV27 and TRBJ2-7, with D hard to call. Germline assignment: CDR1 MNHEY and CDR2 SMNVEV (reference sequence). This CDR3 is built from 13 residues. Trimming removed 0 bases at V and 4 bases at J, with 7 bases between. CDR3 sequence reads: CASSLSSGYEQYF. CDR3 DNA: TGTGCCAGCAGTTTATCGTCCGGATACGAGCAGTACTTC.

The V gene is TRBV4-3, the J gene TRBJ2-1; 7 bases agree with TRBD2. CDR3 length: 17 amino acids. Germline assignment: CDR1 LGHNA and CDR2 YSLEER. Trimming removed 1 base from V and 1 base from J; junction bases left unmatched: 7. CDR3 coding DNA: TGCGCCAGCAGCCAAGGTCCGATTAGCGGGTCCTACAATGAGCAGTTCTTC. Translating it yields CASSQGPISGSYNEQFF.

This clone has only one observation. The chain uses TRBV6-4 and TRBJ2-1, with a weak D call TRBD2 (5 bases). V lost 3 bases and J 1 base, leaving 13 bases between the germline ends. The germline V gene encodes CDR1 MRHNA and CDR2 SNTAGT. CDR3 size: 16 residues. CDR3 loop: CASSEGAGVSYNEQFF. CDR3 in DNA: TGTGCCAGCAGTGAGGGCGCGGGCGTATCCTACAATGAGCAGTTCTTC.

The rearrangement links TRBV6-5 to TRBJ2-1, with TRBD1 matching over 9 bases. This CDR3 is 16 amino acids long. The V segment lost 2 bases and the J segment 7 bases; nucleotides outside the gene matches: 9. The germline V gene encodes CDR1 MNHEY and CDR2 SVGAGI. The CDR3 sequence is CASSYPPGTGLNEQFF. The CDR3 nucleotides read TGTGCCAGCAGTTACCCCCCCGGGACAGGGTTGAATGAGCAGTTCTTC.

This rearrangement joins TRBV7-2 to TRBJ2-1; 8 bases fit TRBD2. Germline V lookup: CDR1 SGHTA, CDR2 FQGNSA. The CDR3 totals 16 residues. V shed 5 bases and J 6 bases; nucleotides not matched to a gene: 12. The CDR3 DNA sequence: TGTGCCAGCAGCGCTCAGTCCGGGAGGGAGGGCAATGAGCAGTTCTTC. This gives the protein CASSAQSGREGNEQFF.

The CDR3 spells CASSPTGTVTEAFF. Here the CDR3 DNA reads TGCGCCAGCAGCCCGACAGGGACCGTCACTGAAGCTTTCTTT. V and J are TRBV5-1 and TRBJ1-1, with 7 nucleotides matching TRBD1. In germline, CDR1 is SGHRS, CDR2 YFSETQ. V shed 4 bases, J shed 4 bases, and the junction held 7 bases outside the gene matches. This CDR3 region has 14 residues.

V is TRBV18 and J is TRBJ2-1, with 8 bases fitting TRBD1. The CDR3 is 14 amino acids. Germline V gives CDR1 KGHSH, CDR2 LQKENI. The trim removed 3 bases at V and 6 bases at J, leaving 4 bases unmatched. The CDR3 region has the DNA TGTGCCAGCTCACCGTACGGACAGGGCAATGAGCAGTTCTTC. It yields the protein CASSPYGQGNEQFF. The full variable domain, its missing parts supplied by reference TRBV18 and TRBJ2-1, is NAGVMQNPRHLVRRRGQEARLRCSPMKGHSHVYWYRQLPEEGLKFMVYLQKENIIDESGMPKERFSAEFPKEGPSILRIQQVVRGDSAAYFCASSPYGQGNEQFFGPGTRLTVL.

This chain connects TRBV7-2 to TRBJ1-2; TRBD1 is a possible D gene (5 bases). Germline CDR1 reads SGHTA; CDR2 reads FQGNSA. The CDR3 is made up of 13 amino acids. The V and J ends lost 5 bases and 4 bases respectively, with 11 bases between them. The CDR3 is CASSETVGYGYTF. The CDR3 coding sequence is TGTGCCAGCAGCGAGACAGTGGGCTATGGCTACACCTTC.

The chain joins TRBV2 to TRBJ2-1; D unresolved. The germline V and J ends were trimmed by 8 bases and 0 bases, with 2 bases remaining between them. This CDR3 comprises 11 residues. Germline-derived CDR1 and CDR2 are SNHLY and FYNNEI. The CDR3 nucleotides are TGTGCCAGCGACTCCTACAATGAGCAGTTCTTC. This sequence encodes CASDSYNEQFF.

This clone turned up a few times. The chain carries TRBV3-1 (or the pseudogene TRBV3-2) and TRBJ1-4; D possibly corresponds to TRBD1 (5 bases). CDR3 length: 13 amino acids. V lost 8 bases and J 8 bases, leaving 15 bases between the germline ends. Germline V CDR1 and CDR2: LGHDT, YNNKEL (reference sequence). The CDR3 protein is CASGFGGGEKLFF. The DNA for the CDR3 is TGTGCCAGCGGATTCGGGGGAGGGGAAAAACTGTTTTTT.